The clone carrying this TCR beta chain was observed at least ten times. Each CDR3 protein gets one entry after TCRdb re-called the reads with MiXCR. Among a few hundred thousand distinct CDR3 sequences, about a sixth were seen once, and the ten largest hold approximately 8%. The data belong to a study of T cell repertoires in cytomegalovirus infection. Trimming stripped 3 bases from V and 3 bases from J, with 12 bases between. Germline assignment: CDR1 SGHTA and CDR2 FQGNSA. The CDR3 consists of 16 residues. The source of this sequence is a human donor in good health (CMV status not recorded). Some clones in this sample may be carry-over from other donors' samples. Sequencing was done on a sample of PBMCs. The V gene is TRBV7-2, the J gene TRBJ1-6, with D tentatively TRBD1 (5 bases). As DNA, the CDR3 is TGTGCCAGCAGCTTGAGGGTCGGGGGCTATAATTCACCCCTCCACTTT. This encodes CASSLRVGGYNSPLHF.